The 20 T cell receptor beta chains presented below share a single source sample, sequenced in a study of T cell clones after liver transplantation. Measured with immunoSEQ multiplex PCR; TCRdb has only the in-frame clones, and not every one. This sample has 20,000 to 25,000 clones, with approximately 84% found just once. The input for sequencing was CD8+ T cells from blood, taken more than 53 months after liver transplant. All receptors come from a human patient who received a liver transplant. Some of these T cells may belong to the graft donor.

This clone was seen only a few times. The chain has TRBV7-3 and TRBJ2-7; D is ambiguous. Trimming took 5 bases from V and 6 from J, leaving 14 bases between them. Germline loops: CDR1 SGHTA, CDR2 FQGTGA. The CDR3 consists of 13 residues. CDR3 in amino acids: CASSRVPGAEQYF. CDR3 sequence (DNA): TGTGCCAGCAGCCGAGTCCCGGGCGCCGAGCAGTACTTC.

V is TRBV28 and J is TRBJ2-7, with TRBD1 as a possible D gene (5 bases). Trimming took 6 bases from V and 0 from J, leaving 12 bases between them. Germline CDR1 and CDR2: MDHEN and SYDVKM. The CDR3 covers 14 residues. In DNA, the CDR3 is TGTGCCAGCAGGACAGCCACTGACTCCTACGAGCAGTACTTC. Translated: CASRTATDSYEQYF. Full variable domain (remainder filled in from reference TRBV28 and TRBJ2-7): DVKVTQSSRYLVKRTGEKVFLECVQDMDHENMFWYRQDPGLGLRLIYFSYDVKMKEKGDIPEGYSVSREKKERFSLILESASTNQTSMYLCASRTATDSYEQYFGPGTRLTVT.

The chain joins TRBV7-6 to TRBJ2-3; 7 bases match TRBD1. The CDR3 spans 19 residues. Germline V gives CDR1 SGHVS, CDR2 FNYEAQ. V trimming: 4 bases; J trimming: 0 bases; junction bases outside the gene matches: 16. The CDR3 coding sequence is TGTGCCAGCAGCTCCCCGCGGGCAGGGGGTTCCTCTAGCACAGATACGCAGTATTTT. Encoded protein: CASSSPRAGGSSSTDTQYF. Complete variable domain (other parts from reference TRBV7-6 and TRBJ2-3): GAGVSQSPRYKVTKRGQDVALRCDPISGHVSLYWYRQALGQGPEFLTYFNYEAQQDKSGLPNDRFSAERPEGSISTLTIQRTEQRDSAMYRCASSSPRAGGSSSTDTQYFGPGTRLTVL.

This clone was detected only a few times. The chain has TRBV2 and TRBJ1-6; the D is unclear. The V end was cut by 6 bases, the J end by 5 bases, with 11 bases between. Germline V gene lookup returns CDR1 SNHLY and CDR2 FYNNEI. CDR3 length: 14 amino acids. The CDR3, as DNA: TGTGCCAGCAGGGATCAAAGGGATAATTCACCCCTCCACTTT. This gives the protein CASRDQRDNSPLHF.

The CDR3 region has the DNA TGTGCCAGCAGTCCCGGACAGGGGGGCACTGAAGCTTTCTTT. Amino acids: CASSPGQGGTEAFF. The chain employs TRBV27 and TRBJ1-1; 10 bases line up with TRBD1. V was clipped by 5 bases and J by 4 bases; unmatched bases: 4. The CDR3 is 14 amino acids. Germline V gene data show CDR1 as MNHEY and CDR2 as SMNVEV (reference sequence).

The sample holds a few counts of this clone. The chain joins TRBV6-1 to TRBJ1-2; D remains ambiguous. The germline V gene encodes CDR1 MNHNS and CDR2 SASEGT. This CDR3 region has 17 residues. Trimming removed 4 bases at V and 4 bases at J, with 22 bases between. This CDR3 is CASSGRLKCRKTYGYTF. CDR3 in DNA: TGTGCCAGCAGTGGCCGTTTGAAATGTAGAAAGACCTATGGCTACACCTTC.

The rearrangement links TRBV30 to TRBJ2-2; weak D call: TRBD2 (5 bases). The CDR3 consists of 15 residues. Between the trimmed V and J ends, which lost 0 bases and 1 base, there was a span of 9 bases. Germline assignment: CDR1 GTSNPN and CDR2 SVGIG (reference sequence). The CDR3 loop is CAWSVSSRNTGELFF. CDR3 nucleotide sequence: TGTGCCTGGAGTGTGTCTAGCAGGAACACCGGGGAGCTGTTTTTT. The full variable domain, rest sourced from reference TRBV30 and TRBJ2-2, is SQTIHQWPATLVQPVGSPLSLECTVEGTSNPNLYWYRQAAGRGLQLLFYSVGIGQISSEVPQNLSASRPQDRQFILSSKKLLLSDSGFYLCAWSVSSRNTGELFFGEGSRLTVL.

A remark on this clone: This sample includes further DNA sequences coding for the same CDR3. The chain has TRBV11-3 and TRBJ1-1; D is uncertain. Germline V CDR1 and CDR2: SGHNT, YENEEA. Between the trimmed V and J ends, which lost 3 bases and 0 bases, there was a span of 5 bases. This CDR3 has 13 residues. For the CDR3, the DNA is TGTGCCAGCAGCTTGACGTTGAACACTGAAGCTTTCTTT. This sequence encodes CASSLTLNTEAFF.

This chain links TRBV13 with TRBJ1-1, with a tentative D call TRBD1 (6 bases). The germline V gene encodes CDR1 PRHDT and CDR2 FYEKMQ (reference sequence). Trimming took off 1 base at V and 10 bases at J, with 13 bases between the two ends. The CDR3 extends over 13 amino acids. As DNA, the CDR3 is TGTGCCAGCAGCTTAGTGACAGGCTTAGGAGCTTTCTTT. It is translated as CASSLVTGLGAFF.

The chain recombines TRBV4-1 with TRBJ2-3; D uncertain. V lost 0 bases, J lost 7 bases, and 5 bases lay in between. There are 12 residues in the CDR3. CDR1 and CDR2 from the germline V gene are MGHRA and YSYEKL. The CDR3 DNA sequence: TGCGCCAGCAGCCAAGAAGTAAATACGCAGTATTTT. Protein: CASSQEVNTQYF.

The rearrangement joins TRBV9 to TRBJ2-7, with D possibly being TRBD2 (5 bases). Germline V CDR1 and CDR2: SGDLS, YYNGEE. V dropped 0 bases and J dropped 4 bases, with 14 bases sitting between them. CDR3 length: 15 residues. The CDR3 sequence: CASSVDEGLGYEQYF. Here the CDR3 DNA reads TGTGCCAGCAGCGTAGATGAGGGATTGGGGTACGAGCAGTACTTC.

V usage is TRBV29-1 and J usage is TRBJ2-2; tentatively, D is TRBD2 (6 bases). Germline CDR1 is SQVTM and CDR2 is ANQGSEA. The CDR3 consists of 13 residues. Trimming removed 1 base at V and 7 bases at J, with 10 bases between. CDR3 loop: CSVEAQGGGELFF. The CDR3 bases are TGCAGCGTTGAAGCCCAGGGAGGCGGGGAGCTGTTTTTT.

CDR3 loop: CASSRGVTEAFF. For the CDR3, the DNA is TGTGCCAGCAGCCGAGGGGTCACTGAAGCTTTCTTT. The chain links TRBV7-2 to TRBJ1-1; D possibly corresponds to TRBD1 (5 bases). V was shortened by 5 bases and J by 4 bases, with 8 bases between the two germline ends. CDR1 SGHTA and CDR2 FQGNSA come from the germline V gene. The CDR3 is 12 residues long.

V and J are TRBV5-4 and TRBJ2-1; no firm D call. V was shortened by 4 bases and J by 4 bases, with 6 bases between the two germline ends. The CDR3 totals 12 residues. The germline gives CDR1 SGHNT, CDR2 YYREEE (reference sequence). The CDR3 reads CASSPGYNEQFF. CDR3 nucleotides: TGTGCCAGCAGCCCCGGATACAATGAGCAGTTCTTC. Filled out from reference TRBV5-4 and TRBJ2-1, the complete variable domain reads ETGVTQSPTHLIKTRGQQVTLRCSSQSGHNTVSWYQQALGQGPQFIFQYYREEENGRGNFPPRFSGLQFPNYSSELNVNALELDDSALYLCASSPGYNEQFFGPGTRLTVL.

The rearrangement joins TRBV28 to TRBJ1-1, with 8 bases fitting TRBD1. The CDR3 is 17 amino acids. The J segment lost 3 bases and the V segment lost 4 bases, leaving 13 bases of the junction unmatched. Looked up from germline, CDR1 is MDHEN and CDR2 is SYDVKM. CDR3 in amino acids: CASSSRDSTGAYTEAFF. Written as DNA, the CDR3 is TGTGCCAGCAGTTCCCGCGATTCGACAGGGGCCTACACTGAAGCTTTCTTT. The full variable domain, completed using reference TRBV28 and TRBJ1-1, is DVKVTQSSRYLVKRTGEKVFLECVQDMDHENMFWYRQDPGLGLRLIYFSYDVKMKEKGDIPEGYSVSREKKERFSLILESASTNQTSMYLCASSSRDSTGAYTEAFFGQGTRLTVV.

This clone turned up a few times. V gene TRBV20-1 combines with J gene TRBJ2-5, with D uncertain. The CDR3 loop spans 11 amino acids. Germline values: CDR1 DFQATT, CDR2 SNEGSKA (reference sequence). Trimming took off 3 bases at V and 7 bases at J, with 9 bases between the two ends. The CDR3: CSARIRGTQYF. CDR3 nucleotides: TGCAGTGCTAGGATCCGAGGGACCCAGTACTTC.

The chain has TRBV7-6 and TRBJ2-7; 8 nucleotides line up with TRBD2. The CDR3 contains 13 residues. The J segment lost 5 bases and the V segment lost 10 bases, leaving 10 bases of the junction unmatched. In germline, CDR1 is SGHVS, CDR2 FNYEAQ. This CDR3 is CATRIGGADEQYF. DNA for the CDR3: TGTGCCACCCGAATCGGGGGGGCGGACGAGCAGTACTTC.

This chain joins TRBV9 and TRBJ1-2; 10 positions agree with TRBD1. V was clipped by 2 bases and J by 2 bases; unmatched bases: 3. This CDR3 has 15 residues. The germline CDR1 and CDR2 sequences are SGDLS and YYNGEE. The CDR3 DNA sequence: TGTGCCAGCAGCGTGGGGGACAGGGGCAACTATGGCTACACCTTC. This translates into CASSVGDRGNYGYTF.

This clone was seen a few times. The rearrangement links TRBV21-1 to TRBJ1-5; the table's D call, TRBD1, has no DNA check behind it. TRBV21-1 is a pseudogene segment. The CDR3 spans 17 residues. The CDR3 nucleotides read TGTGCCAGCAGCAAAGAATATCCAGGGGTACACAATCAGCCCCAGCATTTT. As protein: CASSKEYPGVHNQPQHF.

This chain joins TRBV11-2 and TRBJ2-7, with a tentative D call TRBD2 (6 bases). The ends were cut back, 1 base at V and 1 base at J, with 8 bases in the middle. The CDR3 loop spans 14 amino acids. From germline, CDR1 is SGHAT and CDR2 FQNNGV. The CDR3 nucleotides read TGTGCCAGCAGCTTAGGGCGGGGTTCCTACGAGCAGTACTTC. This encodes CASSLGRGSYEQYF.